This TCR beta chain is drawn from a study of shared clonotypes between healthy human individuals. Clones were read by immunoSEQ multiplex PCR, and TCRdb kept only the in-frame ones, dropping some. The data show 730,000 or so clones, 55% to 75% seen once. Deletions cut 8 bases from V and 6 bases from J, with 14 bases between. In germline, CDR1 is MNHNY, CDR2 SVGAGI (reference sequence). This CDR3 comprises 13 residues. The sequence came from a woman in her twenties or thirties in good health. The rearrangement joins TRBV6-6 to TRBJ2-1; tentatively, D is TRBD2 (5 bases). Input material: memory CD4+ T cells sorted from blood. As for subset: CD45RA-negative fraction. CDR3 residues: CASGIVAGNEQFF. As DNA, the CDR3 is TGTGCCAGCGGGATAGTCGCGGGCAATGAGCAGTTCTTC.